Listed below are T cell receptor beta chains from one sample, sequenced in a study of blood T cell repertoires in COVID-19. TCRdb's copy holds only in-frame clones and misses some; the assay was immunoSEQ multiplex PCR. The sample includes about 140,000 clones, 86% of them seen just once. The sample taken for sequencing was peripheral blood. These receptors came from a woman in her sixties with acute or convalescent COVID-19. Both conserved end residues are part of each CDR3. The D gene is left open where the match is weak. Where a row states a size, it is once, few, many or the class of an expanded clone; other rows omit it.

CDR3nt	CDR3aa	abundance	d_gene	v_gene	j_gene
TGCAGCGTTGACCGCACTGAAGCTTTCTTT	CSVDRTEAFF	.	.	TRBV29-1	TRBJ1-1
TGTGCCAGCAGTTTACAGGGGGCGCTGAACACTGAAGCTTTCTTT	CASSLQGALNTEAFF	few	TRBD1	TRBV28	TRBJ1-1
TGTGCCAGCGTCGAATCGGCGGACTATGGCTACACCTTC	CASVESADYGYTF	.	.	TRBV28	TRBJ1-2
TGTGCCAGCAGTGAACAGGGGGTATCGTACGAGCAGTACTTC	CASSEQGVSYEQYF	.	TRBD1	TRBV2	TRBJ2-7
TGTGCCAGCAGTTTCCCGGACAGGGGGCATGGAGAGACCCAGTACTTC	CASSFPDRGHGETQYF	.	TRBD1	TRBV6-2/TRBV6-3	TRBJ2-5
TGTGCCAGCAGCGGTGAAGCGGGGGCCGCCGAGAGGCCGAGTTACGAGCAGTACTTC	CASSGEAGAAERPSYEQYF	.	TRBD2	TRBV9	TRBJ2-7
TGTGCCAGCAGCCCCACTTCGAACACCGGGGAGCTGTTTTTT	CASSPTSNTGELFF	.	.	TRBV9	TRBJ2-2
TGTGCCAGCAGCCAGCAGGGCTATGCGAGGACCGGGGAGCTGTTTTTT	CASSQQGYARTGELFF	once	.	TRBV7-2	TRBJ2-2
TGTGCCAGTAGTTTCGCCGGGACAGGGGAGGCGGATACGCAGTATTTT	CASSFAGTGEADTQYF	.	TRBD1	TRBV19	TRBJ2-3
TGTGCCACCAGGGGACAGGACTCCTACGAGCAGTACTTC	CATRGQDSYEQYF	.	TRBD1	TRBV24-1	TRBJ2-7
TGCAGCGTCGTGGGACAGGGACCAGATACGCAGTATTTT	CSVVGQGPDTQYF	.	TRBD1	TRBV29-1	TRBJ2-3
TGTGCCAGCAGCCGAGAGCGGGGGACCTACAATGAGCAGTTCTTC	CASSRERGTYNEQFF	.	TRBD2	TRBV14	TRBJ2-1
TGTGCCACCCGGCGGGGTAGGGATGAGCAGTTCTTC	CATRRGRDEQFF	many	.	TRBV15	TRBJ2-1
TGTGCCAGTAGTATCCGCCCGGGGGGGGGCGGGGATACGCAGTATTTT	CASSIRPGGGGDTQYF	.	TRBD2	TRBV19	TRBJ2-3
TGTGCCAGCAGCCAACCTAACAGGGATACGCAGTATTTT	CASSQPNRDTQYF	.	.	TRBV3-1/TRBV3-2	TRBJ2-3
TGCGCCAGCAGCTTGGGGGGACAGGTCCAAGAGACCCAGTACTTC	CASSLGGQVQETQYF	.	TRBD1	TRBV5-1	TRBJ2-5
TGTGCCAGCAGTTTATCCCCAAACAGAGCAAATTCACCCCTCCACTTT	CASSLSPNRANSPLHF	.	.	TRBV27	TRBJ1-6
TGCAGTGCTAGCCAGGGTTACGAGCAGTACTTC	CSASQGYEQYF	.	.	TRBV20-1	TRBJ2-7
TGTGCCAGCAGTGAAGCCATCCCCAGGGATTCACCCCTCCACTTT	CASSEAIPRDSPLHF	.	.	TRBV6-1	TRBJ1-6
TGTGCCAGTAGTATAGGACAGGGGAGAGAGACCCAGTACTTC	CASSIGQGRETQYF	once	TRBD1	TRBV19	TRBJ2-5
TGTGCCAGCGTCCCCAGTTTAGGGGGAAGGGAACAGCCCCAGCATTTT	CASVPSLGGREQPQHF	.	.	TRBV28	TRBJ1-5
TGTGCCAGCACGAGGACTAGCGGGGGAAGCCGACAAGAGACCCAGTACTTC	CASTRTSGGSRQETQYF	.	TRBD2	TRBV3-1/TRBV3-2	TRBJ2-5
TGTGCCAGCTCACTCAGGGACAGACAGAACACTGAAGCTTTCTTT	CASSLRDRQNTEAFF	.	TRBD1	TRBV18	TRBJ1-1
TGCGCCAGCAGCCAAGATCAGCGGGGATACGAGCAGTACTTC	CASSQDQRGYEQYF	.	TRBD2	TRBV4-3	TRBJ2-7
TGTGCCAGCAGCTTAGCGTCGGGGAATCAGCCCCAGCATTTT	CASSLASGNQPQHF	few	.	TRBV7-9	TRBJ1-5
TGTGCCAGCAGCTGGTGGGGAGGGGATTGGTACGGCTACACCTTC	CASSWWGGDWYGYTF	many	.	TRBV5-6	TRBJ1-2
TGTGCCAGCAGTACTAGGTACTACACCGGGGAGCTGTTTTTT	CASSTRYYTGELFF	.	.	TRBV27	TRBJ2-2
TGCGCCAGCAGCCTGACGGGAAACTATGGCTACACCTTC	CASSLTGNYGYTF	.	.	TRBV4-1	TRBJ1-2
TGTGCCAGCTCACCACTGAAAGACAGGGTCAATTCACCCCTCCACTTT	CASSPLKDRVNSPLHF	.	TRBD1	TRBV18	TRBJ1-6
TGTGCCAGCACCCTGAGCGGGCCCACAGATACGCAGTATTTT	CASTLSGPTDTQYF	.	.	TRBV27	TRBJ2-3
TGTGCCAGCAGTTTTTCCTCGGGACAGGGTCATTCACCCCTCCACTTT	CASSFSSGQGHSPLHF	.	TRBD1	TRBV5-6	TRBJ1-6
TGTGCCATCAGTGCTGGGGACAGGGGTTTATTAGAGACCCAGTACTTC	CAISAGDRGLLETQYF	.	TRBD1	TRBV10-3	TRBJ2-5
TGCGCCAGCAGTGAGAGCACCGGGGCGAACACCGGGGAGCTGTTTTTT	CASSESTGANTGELFF	.	.	TRBV10-1	TRBJ2-2
TGTGCCACAGGGAATTCTTACTCACCCCTCCACTTT	CATGNSYSPLHF	.	.	TRBV10-3	TRBJ1-6
TGTGCCAGTGGAGGGCGTTCCTATAATTCACCCCTCCACTTT	CASGGRSYNSPLHF	once	.	TRBV6-5	TRBJ1-6
TGCGCCAGCAGCTCTACCGGGACAGGAGATGGCTACACCTTC	CASSSTGTGDGYTF	many	TRBD1	TRBV5-1	TRBJ1-2
TGCGCCAGCAGCTTCATGCTAGACCTAGGCACCGGGGAGCTGTTTTTT	CASSFMLDLGTGELFF	once	.	TRBV5-1	TRBJ2-2
TGTGCCAGCGGCGGACAGGGAAACACTGAAGCTTTCTTT	CASGGQGNTEAFF	.	TRBD1	TRBV28	TRBJ1-1
TGTGCCAGCAGCGTAGATGGGCGATTGGGTCAGGCCTATGGCTACACCTTC	CASSVDGRLGQAYGYTF	.	.	TRBV9	TRBJ1-2
TGTGCCAGCAGCTTAGAGCGGGGCAGGGGCCACGAGCAGTACTTC	CASSLERGRGHEQYF	.	.	TRBV7-2	TRBJ2-7
TGTGCCAGCAGCGCCGGACAGCGACATTCACCCCTCCACTTT	CASSAGQRHSPLHF	.	.	TRBV9	TRBJ1-6
TGCGCCAGCAGCTTGGCCCCGTCCCGGGGGGAGCAGTTCTTC	CASSLAPSRGEQFF	.	.	TRBV5-1	TRBJ2-1
TGTGCCAGCCTCAGACAATCGACAGGGAGGCCCGGGGCCGGGGAGCTGTTTTTT	CASLRQSTGRPGAGELFF	.	.	TRBV6-4	TRBJ2-2
TGTGCCAGCAGCTTGGTCGGTCAGCCCCAGCATTTT	CASSLVGQPQHF	.	.	TRBV5-6	TRBJ1-5
TGTGCCAGCAGCCCCGGGACAGGGTGGGGGATGAACACTGAAGCTTTCTTT	CASSPGTGWGMNTEAFF	.	TRBD1	TRBV2	TRBJ1-1
TGTGCCAGCAGCCACAGGGTGGGATACACAGATACGCAGTATTTT	CASSHRVGYTDTQYF	.	.	TRBV3-1/TRBV3-2	TRBJ2-3
TGTGCCAGCAGCGCGACAGGTGGTGCGTTGGGCTACACCTTC	CASSATGGALGYTF	.	.	TRBV9	TRBJ1-2
TGTGCCAGCAGCCAAGATAGCAGGCAGGGGGCCAATCAGCCCCAGCATTTT	CASSQDSRQGANQPQHF	.	TRBD1	TRBV3-1/TRBV3-2	TRBJ1-5
TGTGCCAGCAGCCAAGTCCCAGGGACTGGAAACACCATATATTTT	CASSQVPGTGNTIYF	.	.	TRBV14	TRBJ1-3
TGTGCCTGGACCCCGGACTTAACCCTATCCCTCCACTTT	CAWTPDLTLSLHF	.	.	TRBV30	TRBJ1-6
TGTGCCAGCAGTGAACAGACAGGGTCCTACGAGCAGTACTTC	CASSEQTGSYEQYF	.	TRBD1	TRBV2	TRBJ2-7
TGTGCCAGCAGCAGGGGGGGCCGGGAGACCCAGTACTTC	CASSRGGRETQYF	.	.	TRBV7-2	TRBJ2-5
TGTGCCAGCAGCTTAGGACAGGGGGCCGCCCTGGGATCACCCCTCCACTTT	CASSLGQGAALGSPLHF	few	TRBD1	TRBV11-2	TRBJ1-6
TGTGCCAGCAGCTCTGGGCTTAGCGACGAGCAGTACTTC	CASSSGLSDEQYF	.	.	TRBV12-3/TRBV12-4	TRBJ2-7
TGTGCCATCAGTGATCCACAGGGTGGGGGAGACACTGAAGCTTTCTTT	CAISDPQGGGDTEAFF	once	.	TRBV10-3	TRBJ1-1
TGTGCTAGTGGCCAAGACAGGGGGCAGAGCTCCTATAATTCACCCCTCCACTTT	CASGQDRGQSSYNSPLHF	.	TRBD1	TRBV12-5	TRBJ1-6
TGTGCCAGCAGTGTTACCGGGACAGGGAAATTCGAGCAGTACTTC	CASSVTGTGKFEQYF	.	TRBD1	TRBV28	TRBJ2-7
TGTGCCAGCAGCTATCACTCGGGACAGCGATTTTCACCCCTCCACTTT	CASSYHSGQRFSPLHF	.	TRBD1	TRBV5-8	TRBJ1-6